These T cell receptor beta chains were read from a single sample in a study of low-dose radiotherapy and immunotherapy resistance in tumors. Via MiXCR, TCRdb re-called the reads, giving one row per CDR3 protein. Of tens of thousands of distinct CDR3 sequences listed, 20% to 25% are singletons. The specimen was PBMCs, collected before treatment. These receptors were obtained from a male donor with prostate cancer. Each CDR3 is given with its conserved first and last residue. The size of a clone is reported for some rows only, either as once, few or many, or as a class for expanded clones.

V gene,clone size,CDR3 protein
TRBV6-5,many,CASSYPGTDTQYF
TRBV19,many,CASSITAGSSYNEQFF
TRBV20-1,many,CSAGGARGRGTSGTYEQYF
TRBV3-1,many,CASSPPASGYNEQFF
TRBV10-2,many,CASSLPGEFQPQHF
TRBV20-1,-,CSAKGTLNTGELFF
TRBV6-2/TRBV6-3,many,CASSTRGSGTSLAKNIQYF
TRBV6-2/TRBV6-3,many,CASSSSGRVRYGYTF
TRBV10-3,many,CAITQASGPTDTQYF
TRBV4-1,medium-sized,CASSLIAGNEQFF
TRBV19,many,CASSHLRGAGGDSEAFF
TRBV9,many,CASSGRELGSGELFF
TRBV7-2,many,CASSPEPTSGKDTQYF
TRBV5-6,many,CASSAGNAIGELFF
TRBV15,many,CATSRATGSGANVLTF
TRBV3-1,many,CASSQVREGEQFF
TRBV5-4,many,CASSFGQDKSAYNEQFF
TRBV7-9,many,CASSATGDTEAFF
TRBV3-1,many,CASSQRQGGGTGELFF
TRBV28,few,CASTNGGSTEAFF
TRBV24-1,-,CATRGSTNTGELFF
TRBV6-4,medium-sized,CASRRTGDTGELFF
TRBV5-1,-,CASTFSAGSTDTQYF
TRBV7-8,-,CASSSGQVIQETQYF
TRBV20-1,many,CSARDPGTPKDEQFF
TRBV29-1,many,CSVVGGAAATGELFF
TRBV20-1,-,CSASPPGLAGNNEQFF
TRBV24-1,many,CATSAFSGGVNEQFF
TRBV6-6,-,CASSYSMASGSYEQYF
TRBV28,-,CASGMIGLAGGDTGELFF
TRBV11-2,-,CASSLGVPETQYF
TRBV28,few,CASSDQETQYF
TRBV6-2/TRBV6-3,many,CASSPRVDSNQPQHF
TRBV27,many,CASITPGATYEQYF
TRBV6-2/TRBV6-3,many,CASSDPGPGGNTIYF
TRBV2,-,CASRDPSGRAGQETQYF
TRBV27,few,CASSFTVAAEQYF
TRBV7-3,medium-sized,CASSLTGAGRNEQFF
TRBV29-1,many,CSVGPDSTTYEQYF
TRBV12-3/TRBV12-4,few,CASSSAGGGRETQYF
TRBV12-3/TRBV12-4,many,CASTSLPGQVSNTGELFF
TRBV11-2,-,CASSFSLGGDYLNEQFF
TRBV20-1,many,CSAWDLNEKLFF
TRBV5-8,-,CASSLAILAEGFEETQYF
TRBV7-9,many,CASSAVRDRGLGYTF
TRBV5-1,-,CASRRDINSYNEQFF
TRBV11-2,many,CASSFLRGRAGELFF
TRBV9,-,CASSDRGASNEKLFFF
TRBV3-1,-,CASSGGTGGQETQYF
TRBV29-1,-,CSVEEVLFSYNEQFF
TRBV2,-,CASNLQPRETQYF
TRBV9,many,CASSAAYNEQFF
TRBV5-4,many,CASSLFRGGYQETQYF
TRBV5-1,many,CASSSSGQGSGYTF
TRBV12-3/TRBV12-4,many,CASNAGQGERGTQYF
TRBV19,many,CASNTHTEAFF
TRBV9,-,CASSVAPDSRNYGYTF
TRBV4-2,many,CASSQEEWIIYF